This T cell receptor beta chain was identified during a study of HIV-infected patients and healthy controls. Antiretroviral therapy had run roughly three months, about 14 weeks, before follow-up blood collection. No cell fractionation was done, so the repertoire covers all unsorted peripheral blood T cells. There are many counts of this clonotype. About 500 ng RNA was reverse transcribed with alpha and beta constant-region primers. Using multiplexing indices, alpha and beta chain libraries were generated apart by chain-specific third strand synthesis. A 12-nucleotide barcode per molecule came from two concatenated random hexamers added pre-amplification. Each CDR3 protein gets one entry after TCRdb re-called the 5' RACE reads with MiXCR. The repertoire holds about 5,000 distinct CDR3 sequences, with 20% to 25% as singletons. The CDR3 is made up of 15 amino acids. The germline V and J ends were trimmed by 2 bases and 2 bases, with 11 bases remaining between them. Germline V gene data show CDR1 as SGHTA and CDR2 as FQGNSA.

V is TRBV7-2 and J is TRBJ2-3; D is unclear. The specimen was blood, collected during antiretroviral therapy. This clonotype was obtained from an adult with HIV infection. The CDR3 DNA follows: TGTGCCAGCAGCTTACAGGCCCGATCCACAGATACGCAGTATTTT. Amino acid sequence: CASSLQARSTDTQYF.